This T cell receptor (beta chain) was captured by sequencing in a study of a mutant IDH1 vaccine in newly diagnosed glioma. About the study: Sex among treated patients split about 60% male, around 38% female; mean age was approximately 40 years. Most patients had received both radiotherapy and temozolomide, the prior options being radiotherapy, temozolomide, or both. Notes on the study in general: Of the patients, about 95% had vaccine-induced immune responses.

Time point: week 5, during vaccination. What each vaccine dose contained was 300 ug of mutant IDH1 20-mer peptide, accompanied by topical imiquimod. This clone was seen only a few times. Its antigen is unknown. Sequencing used immunoSEQ multiplex PCR; TCRdb keeps in-frame clones, though not all of them. Among about 26,000 clones, roughly 80% were seen once, and the ten largest hold around 7.2%. This TCR was recovered from a man aged 35 to 55 with glioma. Some clones in this sample may be carry-over from other donors' samples. The specimen was PBMCs, collected from a glioma patient whose treatment included an IDH1 peptide vaccine.

CDR3 loop: CAISELAANTEAFF. The CDR3 bases are TGTGCCATCAGTGAGTTGGCGGCGAACACTGAAGCTTTCTTT. V and J are TRBV10-3 and TRBJ1-1; D gene uncertain. There are 14 residues in the CDR3. The V gene lost 1 base and the J gene lost 1 base, with 7 bases spanning the gap. The germline V gene has CDR1 ENHRY and CDR2 SYGVKD.